These 14 T cell receptor beta chains originate from one sample sequenced in a study of blood T cell repertoires in COVID-19. Assay used: immunoSEQ multiplex PCR; TCRdb lists only in-frame clones, some missing. The sample has about 120,000 clones, around 89% seen once. Material: peripheral blood. These TCRs come from a human donor with acute or convalescent COVID-19. The donor label of this sample is uncertain.

The V call is TRBV7-8, the J call TRBJ2-7; TRBD1 matches at 10 bases. CDR1 SGHVS and CDR2 FQNEAQ come from the germline V gene. V gave up 1 base and J gave up 3 bases; unmatched junction bases: 6. The CDR3 runs 16 residues. The CDR3 region has the DNA TGTGCCAGCAGCTTAGGTCCCCGGACAGGGGGCTACGAGCAGTACTTC. Protein product: CASSLGPRTGGYEQYF.

The chain combines TRBV11-1 with TRBJ2-1; D is perhaps TRBD1 (5 bases). The CDR3 loop spans 13 amino acids. The V and J ends lost 1 base and 5 bases respectively, with 6 bases between them. CDR1 and CDR2 (germline): SGHAT, FQDESV (reference sequence). The CDR3 loop reads CASSLGQNNEQFF. The DNA for the CDR3 is TGTGCCAGCAGCTTAGGACAGAACAATGAGCAGTTCTTC. Supplemented by reference TRBV11-1 and TRBJ2-1, the full variable domain reads EAEVAQSPRYKITEKSQAVAFWCDPISGHATLYWYRQILGQGPELLVQFQDESVVDDSQLPKDRFSAERLKGVDSTLKIQPAELGDSAMYLCASSLGQNNEQFFGPGTRLTVL.

The rearrangement links TRBV5-1 to TRBJ2-3; 9 bases map to TRBD1. Germline V gives CDR1 SGHRS, CDR2 YFSETQ. J gave up 2 bases and V 8 bases, and 9 bases lay outside the gene matches. The CDR3 has 15 residues. CDR3 amino acids: CASTRGTGSTDTQYF. CDR3 coding DNA: TGCGCCAGTACCCGGGGGACAGGGTCCACAGATACGCAGTATTTT.

The chain recombines TRBV27 with TRBJ1-3; D is unclear. The germline V gene has CDR1 MNHEY and CDR2 SMNVEV (reference sequence). V was cut by 5 bases and J by 5 bases, with 19 bases left in between. The CDR3 loop spans 16 amino acids. CDR3 loop: CASSPLGNLERNTIYF. CDR3 coding DNA: TGTGCCAGCAGTCCCCTCGGGAACCTAGAGAGAAACACCATATATTTT.

The V and J genes are TRBV11-2 and TRBJ2-7; 8 bases are shared with TRBD2. V dropped 3 bases and J dropped 7; count of bases not matched to a gene: 11. This CDR3 contains 15 residues. Germline CDR1 and CDR2: SGHAT and FQNNGV. The CDR3 nucleotides are TGTGCCAGCAGCTTCGGACTAGCCCACGTCGGGGAGCAGTACTTC. Translation gives CASSFGLAHVGEQYF.

The genes are TRBV28 and TRBJ2-7; TRBD2 matches 13 bases. Per germline, CDR1 MDHEN and CDR2 SYDVKM. V lost 4 bases and J lost 7; bases outside the gene matches: 13. The CDR3 contains 17 residues. The CDR3 region is CASSSGLAGATSWEQYF. The CDR3 nucleotides are TGTGCCAGCAGTTCCGGACTAGCGGGAGCAACATCCTGGGAGCAGTACTTC. Using reference TRBV28 and TRBJ2-7 for the parts outside the CDR3, the full variable domain is DVKVTQSSRYLVKRTGEKVFLECVQDMDHENMFWYRQDPGLGLRLIYFSYDVKMKEKGDIPEGYSVSREKKERFSLILESASTNQTSMYLCASSSGLAGATSWEQYFGPGTRLTVT.

This sequence joins TRBV5-1 and TRBJ1-2; TRBD1 matches at 8 bases. This CDR3 has 17 amino acids. V shed 4 bases and J 4 bases; nucleotides not matched to a gene: 15. Germline assignment: CDR1 SGHRS and CDR2 YFSETQ. CDR3 in amino acids: CASSTSSTGVYGYGYTF. CDR3 nucleotides: TGCGCCAGCAGCACTTCTTCGACAGGGGTCTATGGCTATGGCTACACCTTC.

V is TRBV28 and J is TRBJ1-1; D is undetermined. Germline lookup yields CDR1 MDHEN and CDR2 SYDVKM. The CDR3 totals 15 residues. Trimming shortened V by 8 bases and J by 1 base, and 17 bases separated the two germline ends. The CDR3 region is CASRRFARSNTEAFF. Written as DNA, the CDR3 is TGTGCCAGCCGCCGTTTTGCCAGATCGAACACTGAAGCTTTCTTT. The full variable domain, in which reference TRBV28 and TRBJ1-1 provide the parts outside the CDR3, is DVKVTQSSRYLVKRTGEKVFLECVQDMDHENMFWYRQDPGLGLRLIYFSYDVKMKEKGDIPEGYSVSREKKERFSLILESASTNQTSMYLCASRRFARSNTEAFFGQGTRLTVV.

The chain couples TRBV18 to TRBJ1-2; D is unresolved. The CDR3 is 13 amino acids. CDR1 KGHSH and CDR2 LQKENI come from the germline V gene. V dropped 2 bases and J dropped 4 bases, with 8 bases sitting between them. The CDR3, as DNA: TGTGCCAGCTCACCAATAGCAGTCTATGGCTACACCTTC. This encodes CASSPIAVYGYTF.

This chain connects TRBV27 to TRBJ2-2; D uncertain. The CDR3 runs 12 residues. Germline CDR1 reads MNHEY; CDR2 reads SMNVEV (reference sequence). V shed 3 bases and J shed 7 bases, with 6 bases lying between them. In DNA, the CDR3 is TGTGCCAGCAGTTTTGAGTACGGGGAGCTGTTTTTT. Translation gives CASSFEYGELFF.

The chain employs TRBV2 and TRBJ1-6; weak D call: TRBD1 (5 bases). The CDR3 is 15 amino acids. V was cut by 2 bases and J by 5 bases, with 10 bases left in between. Looked up from germline, CDR1 is SNHLY and CDR2 is FYNNEI. The CDR3 nucleotides are TGTGCCAGCAGTGAAAGGTGGGGCAATAATTCACCCCTCCACTTT. Translating gives CASSERWGNNSPLHF. Filled out from reference TRBV2 and TRBJ1-6, the complete variable domain reads EPEVTQTPSHQVTQMGQEVILRCVPISNHLYFYWYRQILGQKVEFLVSFYNNEISEKSEIFDDQFSVERPDGSNFTLKIRSTKLEDSAMYFCASSERWGNNSPLHFGNGTRLTVT.

Only one count was recorded for this clone. The CDR3 DNA follows: TGTGCCAGCAGTTCAAGGGGGCGGATGGTACAAGAGACCCAGTACTTC. This gives the protein CASSSRGRMVQETQYF. V and J are TRBV28 and TRBJ2-5; 7 nucleotides match TRBD1. After removal of 4 bases from V and 2 bases from J, the junction contained 10 bases not matched to a gene. This CDR3 is 16 amino acids long. Germline loops: CDR1 MDHEN, CDR2 SYDVKM.

The chain recombines TRBV9 with TRBJ2-5; a possible D gene is TRBD2 (6 bases). This CDR3 has 15 amino acids. The germline V gene has CDR1 SGDLS and CDR2 YYNGEE. Deletions cut 0 bases from V and 1 base from J, with 10 bases between. The CDR3 loop is CASSVGWGLQETQYF. The CDR3 nucleotides are TGTGCCAGCAGCGTAGGATGGGGACTCCAAGAGACCCAGTACTTC.

CDR3 sequence (DNA): TGCAGCGTCGAGAGCGGGAGGGGCACAGATACGCAGTATTTT. Its protein is CSVESGRGTDTQYF. The chain recombines TRBV29-1 with TRBJ2-3; the match to TRBD2 covers 10 bases. The germline CDR1 and CDR2 sequences are SQVTM and ANQGSEA. The length of the CDR3 is 14 residues. V shed 6 bases and J 1 base; nucleotides not matched to a gene: 4.